This TCR beta chain was recorded in a study of blood T cells in healthy people across ages. To note about this clonotype: A much larger clone lies a single base off, so this may be a read error. This likely comes from a read error, as the CDR3 has no conserved phenylalanine or tryptophan at its end.

The CDR3 length is 14 residues. Germline lookup yields CDR1 SGHAT and CDR2 FQNNGV. J was trimmed by 6 bases and V by 5 bases; bases with no gene match: 2. Per sample, extraction of total RNA gave at least 5.5 micrograms in every case. A J-beta primer mix and a sample-barcoded 5' primer were used in a second PCR of roughly 6 to 11 cycles. TCRdb re-called the 5' RACE reads through MiXCR, storing one row per CDR3 protein. The data contain 1.5 million to 2 million distinct CDR3 sequences, roughly 49% of them singletons. Sequenced input: blood. The receptor's source is a woman aged 40 to 50 in good health. J is TRBJ2-1 and V is TRBV11-2; 12 bases match TRBD2. Written as DNA, the CDR3 is TGTGCCAGCAGCCCGACTAGCGGGGGCAATGAGCAGTTCCTC. Translation: CASSPTSGGNEQFL.